These 9 T cell receptor beta chains were sequenced from one sample in a study of cytomegalovirus exposure and HLA in healthy donors. PCR amplification relied on 60 Vbeta primers (plus 13 Jbeta primers). Profiled with immunoSEQ multiplex PCR; TCRdb holds only in-frame clones, not every one. The profile shows around 70,000 clones, 70% to 85% of them singletons. The sequenced material came from PBMCs. The receptors derive from a girl aged 5 to 17 in good health and CMV-seropositive.

The chain uses TRBV15 and TRBJ2-5, with 9 bases aligning to TRBD1. There are 16 residues in the CDR3. From germline, CDR1 is LNHNV and CDR2 YYDKDF (reference sequence). V was clipped by 3 bases and J by 0 bases; unmatched bases: 5. The CDR3 spells CATSRGQGRYQETQYF. CDR3 nucleotide sequence: TGTGCCACCAGCAGGGGACAGGGTCGTTACCAAGAGACCCAGTACTTC.

The J gene is TRBJ2-1, the V gene TRBV7-2; 11 bases map to TRBD2. The germline CDR1 and CDR2 sequences are SGHTA and FQGNSA. This CDR3 has 19 residues. V lost 4 bases to trimming and J lost 8 bases; unmatched junction nucleotides: 19. The CDR3 loop reads CASSSKFGTSGPSRHEQFF. CDR3 DNA: TGTGCCAGCAGCTCAAAGTTCGGGACTAGCGGTCCCAGTCGACATGAGCAGTTCTTC.

The V and J genes are TRBV6-5 and TRBJ2-7; a possible D gene is TRBD1 (5 bases). This CDR3 contains 16 residues. The germline V gene has CDR1 MNHEY and CDR2 SVGAGI. V dropped 0 bases and J dropped 3 bases, with 15 bases sitting between them. The CDR3 DNA follows: TGTGCCAGCAGTTACTCAGGGCAGGCAGGGTACTACGAGCAGTACTTC. Translated, it gives CASSYSGQAGYYEQYF.

A few counts support this clone. The V and J genes are TRBV5-6 and TRBJ2-6; 9 nucleotides line up with TRBD2. V trimming: 1 base; J trimming: 3 bases; junction bases outside the gene matches: 5. The CDR3 length is 17 residues. Germline loops: CDR1 SGHDT, CDR2 YYEEEE. The CDR3 region has the DNA TGTGCCAGCAGCTTGACCCGACTAGCGGATGGGGCCAACGTCCTGACTTTC. Translating it yields CASSLTRLADGANVLTF. The full variable domain, its missing parts supplied by reference TRBV5-6 and TRBJ2-6, is DAGVTQSPTHLIKTRGQQVTLRCSPKSGHDTVSWYQQALGQGPQFIFQYYEEEERQRGNFPDRFSGHQFPNYSSELNVNALLLGDSALYLCASSLTRLADGANVLTFGAGSRLTVL.

This clone was seen just once. The CDR3 nucleotides are TGTGCCAGCAGCTTAGATATGGGACTAGCGGGGGACAATGAGCAGTTCTTC. Amino acids: CASSLDMGLAGDNEQFF. The J gene is TRBJ2-1, the V gene TRBV11-3; 14 bases match TRBD2. CDR1 is SGHNT and CDR2 is YENEEA in the germline V gene. CDR3 length: 17 amino acids. V lost 0 bases and J lost 5; bases outside the gene matches: 3.

This clone was recorded only once. The chain links TRBV6-1 to TRBJ1-4; D is unresolved. From germline, CDR1 is MNHNS and CDR2 SASEGT. CDR3 length: 14 amino acids. V lost 3 bases to trimming and J lost 5 bases, with 10 bases between them. The CDR3 DNA follows: TGTGCCAGCAGTGACCGTGAGTGGAATGAAAAACTGTTTTTT. Its translation: CASSDREWNEKLFF.

This clone was counted only a few times. The J gene is TRBJ1-5, the V gene TRBV23-1, with D hard to call. TRBV23-1 is classed as an ORF, of uncertain function. This CDR3 is built from 17 residues. Trimming shortened V by 4 bases and J by 0 bases, and 16 bases separated the two germline ends. CDR3 protein: CASSPNPDSYSNQPQHF. CDR3 DNA: TGCGCCAGCAGTCCGAACCCGGACTCGTATAGCAATCAGCCCCAGCATTTT.

The gene calls are TRBV6-5 and TRBJ1-2; 11 positions agree with TRBD1. This CDR3 region has 16 residues. The V segment lost 2 bases and the J segment 6 bases; nucleotides outside the gene matches: 8. Germline CDR1 is MNHEY and CDR2 is SVGAGI. The CDR3 DNA sequence: TGTGCCAGCAGTTACGCGGACAGGGGGCGAAGAAATGGCTACACCTTC. Its protein product is CASSYADRGRRNGYTF.

J is TRBJ2-1 and V is TRBV6-5; the match to TRBD2 covers 8 bases. V trimming: 5 bases; J trimming: 7 bases; junction bases outside the gene matches: 10. The CDR3 runs 15 residues. CDR1 MNHEY and CDR2 SVGAGI come from the germline V gene. In DNA, the CDR3 is TGTGCCAGCAGTGCGTGGAGCGGGGGCGTAAATGAGCAGTTCTTC. Amino acids: CASSAWSGGVNEQFF.